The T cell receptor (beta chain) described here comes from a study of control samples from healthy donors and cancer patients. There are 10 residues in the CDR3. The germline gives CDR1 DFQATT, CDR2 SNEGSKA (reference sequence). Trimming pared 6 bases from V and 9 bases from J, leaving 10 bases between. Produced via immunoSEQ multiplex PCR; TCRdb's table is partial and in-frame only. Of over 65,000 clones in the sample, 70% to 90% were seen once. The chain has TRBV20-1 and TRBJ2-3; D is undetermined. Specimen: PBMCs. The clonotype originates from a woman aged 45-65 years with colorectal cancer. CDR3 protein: CSATPTTQYF. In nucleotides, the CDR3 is TGCAGTGCCACCCCGACCACGCAGTATTTT.